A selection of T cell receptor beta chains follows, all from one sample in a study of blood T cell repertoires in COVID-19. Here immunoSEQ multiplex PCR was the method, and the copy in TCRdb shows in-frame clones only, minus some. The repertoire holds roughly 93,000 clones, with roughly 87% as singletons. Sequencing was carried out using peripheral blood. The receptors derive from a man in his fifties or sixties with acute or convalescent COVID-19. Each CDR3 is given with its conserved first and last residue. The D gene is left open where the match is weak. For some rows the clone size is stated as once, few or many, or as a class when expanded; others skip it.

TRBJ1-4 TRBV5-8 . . TGTGCCAGCAGCTTGGTCCGGACATTCCCGACGGTCGAAAAACTGTTTTTT CASSLVRTFPTVEKLFF
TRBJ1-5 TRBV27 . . TGTGCCAGCAGTTTCCTGACAGCCCTGGGCAATCAGCCCCAGCATTTT CASSFLTALGNQPQHF
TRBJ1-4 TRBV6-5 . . TGTGCCAGCAGTTACTCGTTTAGCCAGGGCGAAAAACTGTTTTTT CASSYSFSQGEKLFF
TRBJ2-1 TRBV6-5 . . TGTGCCAGCAGTTACGGTTTCGTAGCCTCCTACAATGAGCAGTTCTTC CASSYGFVASYNEQFF
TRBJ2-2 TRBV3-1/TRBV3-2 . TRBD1 TGTGCCAGCAGCCTCCGAGGGGCAGGGGGCAACACCGGGGAGCTGTTTTTT CASSLRGAGGNTGELFF
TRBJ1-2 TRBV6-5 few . TGTGCCAGCAGTTACTCGGCAGGTACCTATGGCTACACCTTC CASSYSAGTYGYTF
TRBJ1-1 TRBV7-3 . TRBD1 TGTGCCAGCAGCTTAACGGACAGGGAGAACACTGAAGCTTTCTTT CASSLTDRENTEAFF
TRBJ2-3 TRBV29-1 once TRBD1 TGCAGAGCTGCAGGGGGAGATACGCAGTATTTT CRAAGGDTQYF
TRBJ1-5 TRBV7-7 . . TGTGCCCAATCAGGGGATAGCAATCAGCCCCAGCATTTT CAQSGDSNQPQHF
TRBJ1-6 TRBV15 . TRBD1 TGTGCCACCAGCAGAGATGTTCAGGGGGGAGGTTCACCCCTCCACTTT CATSRDVQGGGSPLHF
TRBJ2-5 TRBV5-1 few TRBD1 TGCGCCAGCAGCACCGGGACAGCCATGGAGACCCAGTACTTC CASSTGTAMETQYF
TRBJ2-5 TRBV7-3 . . TGTGCCAGCAGCCTAGCCGGGGGGCCGGAGACCCAGTACTTC CASSLAGGPETQYF
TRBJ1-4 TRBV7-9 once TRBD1 TGTGCCAGCAGCTTAGTACAGGGGGTAAAACTGTTTTTT CASSLVQGVKLFF
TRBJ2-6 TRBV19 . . TGTGCCAGTAGTATTCGCGGCTCTGGGGCCAACGTCCTGACTTTC CASSIRGSGANVLTF
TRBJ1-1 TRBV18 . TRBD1 TGTGCCAGCTCACCCCCGGGACAGGGATTGAACACTGAAGCTTTCTTT CASSPPGQGLNTEAFF
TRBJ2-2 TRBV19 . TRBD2 TGTGCCAGTAGTAAAAGCGGGGGGCCGAACACCGGGGAGCTGTTTTTT CASSKSGGPNTGELFF
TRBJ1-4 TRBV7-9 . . TGTGCCAGCAGCTTCGGAGCCCCGGCAACTAATGAAAAACTGTTTTTT CASSFGAPATNEKLFF
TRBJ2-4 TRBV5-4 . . TGTGCCAGCAGCCTTCCTTCGCGGGAAAACATTCAGTACTTC CASSLPSRENIQYF
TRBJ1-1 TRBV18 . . TGTGCCAGCTCACCACCGAAAGGGCAGGGCGCCAACACTGAAGCTTTCTTT CASSPPKGQGANTEAFF
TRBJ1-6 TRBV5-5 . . TGTGCCAGCAGCTTGGAGCCCAGCGCCTATAATTCACCCCTCCACTTT CASSLEPSAYNSPLHF
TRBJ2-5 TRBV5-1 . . TGCGCCAGCAGCTTTGCGGCCGCAGGGGGGGAGACCCAGTACTTC CASSFAAAGGETQYF
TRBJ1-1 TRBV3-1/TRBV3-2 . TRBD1 TGTGCCAGCAGCCAAGCCGGGACAGGGCTACCTGAAGCTTTCTTT CASSQAGTGLPEAFF
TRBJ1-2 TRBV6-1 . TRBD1 TGTGCCAGCAGTGGGGCGTCCCGGGACAGGGAAAATGGCTACACCTTC CASSGASRDRENGYTF